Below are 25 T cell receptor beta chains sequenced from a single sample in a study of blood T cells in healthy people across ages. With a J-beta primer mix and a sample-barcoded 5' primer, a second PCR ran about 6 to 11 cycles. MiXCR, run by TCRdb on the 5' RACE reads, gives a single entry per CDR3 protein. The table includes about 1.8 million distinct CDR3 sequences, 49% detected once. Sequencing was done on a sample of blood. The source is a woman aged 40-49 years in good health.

CDR3 residues: CASREQGAADSYGYTF. The CDR3 coding sequence is TGCGCCAGCAGGGAACAGGGGGCGGCAGATAGCTATGGCTACACCTTC. The chain has TRBV5-1 and TRBJ1-2, with TRBD1 matching 9 bases. Losses at the gene ends were 5 bases for V and 4 bases for J; bases not matched to a gene: 12. The CDR3 consists of 16 residues. Germline values: CDR1 SGHRS, CDR2 YFSETQ.

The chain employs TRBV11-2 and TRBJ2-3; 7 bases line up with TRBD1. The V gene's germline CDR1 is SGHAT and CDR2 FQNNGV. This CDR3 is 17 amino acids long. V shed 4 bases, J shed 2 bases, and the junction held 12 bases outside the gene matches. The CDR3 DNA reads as TGTGCCAGCAGCTCTCGGGACAGCCAAAACCCCACAGATACGCAGTATTTT. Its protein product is CASSSRDSQNPTDTQYF.

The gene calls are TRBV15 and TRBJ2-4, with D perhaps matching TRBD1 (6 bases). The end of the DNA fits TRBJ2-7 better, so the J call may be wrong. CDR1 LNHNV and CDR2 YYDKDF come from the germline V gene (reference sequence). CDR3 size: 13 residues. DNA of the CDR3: TGTGCCACCAGTGCGGACAGTGTGCACGAGCAGTACTTC. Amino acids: CATSADSVHEQYF.

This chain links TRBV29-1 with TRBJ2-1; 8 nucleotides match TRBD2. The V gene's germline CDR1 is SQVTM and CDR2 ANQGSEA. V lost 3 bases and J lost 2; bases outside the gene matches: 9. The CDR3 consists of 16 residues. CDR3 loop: CSVDFLAGTTYNEQFF. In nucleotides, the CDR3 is TGCAGCGTTGACTTCTTAGCGGGAACAACCTACAATGAGCAGTTCTTC.

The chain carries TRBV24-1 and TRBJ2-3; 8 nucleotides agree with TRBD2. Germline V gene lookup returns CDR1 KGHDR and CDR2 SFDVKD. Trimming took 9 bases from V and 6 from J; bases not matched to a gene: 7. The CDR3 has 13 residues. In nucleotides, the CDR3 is TGTGCCACCCGGTTGACGGGAGGGGATACGCAGTATTTT. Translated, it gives CATRLTGGDTQYF.

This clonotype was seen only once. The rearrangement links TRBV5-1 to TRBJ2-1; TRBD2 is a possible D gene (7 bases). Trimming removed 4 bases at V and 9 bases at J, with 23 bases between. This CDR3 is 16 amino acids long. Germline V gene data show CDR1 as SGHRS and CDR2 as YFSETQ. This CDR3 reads CASSPSRGGAVAEQFF. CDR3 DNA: TGCGCCAGCAGCCCTAGTCGAGGGGGGGCCGTTGCTGAGCAGTTCTTC.

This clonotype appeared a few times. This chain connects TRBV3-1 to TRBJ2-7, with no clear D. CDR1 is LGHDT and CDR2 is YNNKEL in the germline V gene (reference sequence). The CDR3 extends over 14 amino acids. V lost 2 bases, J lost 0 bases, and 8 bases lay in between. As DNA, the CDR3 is TGTGCCAGCAGCCAATCCCGAAGCTCCTACGAGCAGTACTTC. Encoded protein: CASSQSRSSYEQYF.

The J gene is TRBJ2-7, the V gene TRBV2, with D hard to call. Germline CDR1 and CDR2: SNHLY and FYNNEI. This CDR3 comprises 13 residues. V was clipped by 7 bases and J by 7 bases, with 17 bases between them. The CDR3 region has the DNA TGTGCCAGCATGGGTGGCAGATACAATGAGCAGTACTTC. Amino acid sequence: CASMGGRYNEQYF. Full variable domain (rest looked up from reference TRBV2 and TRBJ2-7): EPEVTQTPSHQVTQMGQEVILRCVPISNHLYFYWYRQILGQKVEFLVSFYNNEISEKSEIFDDQFSVERPDGSNFTLKIRSTKLEDSAMYFCASMGGRYNEQYFGPGTRLTVT.

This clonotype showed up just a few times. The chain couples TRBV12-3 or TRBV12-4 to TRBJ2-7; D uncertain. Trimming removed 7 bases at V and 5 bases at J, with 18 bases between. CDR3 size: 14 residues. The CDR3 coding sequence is TGTGCCAGCACCTTGCGTTTAGTGACCGACGAGCAGTACTTC. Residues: CASTLRLVTDEQYF.

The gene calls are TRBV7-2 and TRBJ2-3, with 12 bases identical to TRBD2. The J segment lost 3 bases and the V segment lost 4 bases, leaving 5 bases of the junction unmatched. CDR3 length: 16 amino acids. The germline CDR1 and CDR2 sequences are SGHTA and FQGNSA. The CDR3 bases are TGTGCCAGCAGCTCCTCCGGGACTAGCGGGACAGATACGCAGTATTTT. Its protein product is CASSSSGTSGTDTQYF.

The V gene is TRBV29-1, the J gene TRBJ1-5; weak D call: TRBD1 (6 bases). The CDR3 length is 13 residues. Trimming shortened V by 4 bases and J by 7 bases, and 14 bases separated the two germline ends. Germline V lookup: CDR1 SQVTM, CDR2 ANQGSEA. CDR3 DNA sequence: TGCAGCGTTGGGGCGGGGGCTCGGCAGCCCCAGCATTTT. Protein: CSVGAGARQPQHF.

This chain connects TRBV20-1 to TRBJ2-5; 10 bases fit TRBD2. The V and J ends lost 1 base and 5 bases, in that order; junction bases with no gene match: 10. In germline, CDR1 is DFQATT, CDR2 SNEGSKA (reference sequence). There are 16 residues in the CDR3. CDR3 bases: TGCAGTGCTAGAGGAACGGGGGGACTAGCGTTGGAGACCCAGTACTTC. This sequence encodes CSARGTGGLALETQYF.

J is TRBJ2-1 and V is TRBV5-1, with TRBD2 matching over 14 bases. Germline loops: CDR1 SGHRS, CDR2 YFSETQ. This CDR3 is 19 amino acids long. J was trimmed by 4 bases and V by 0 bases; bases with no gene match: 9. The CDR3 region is CASSLEGLAGGLPYNEQFF. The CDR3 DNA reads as TGCGCCAGCAGCTTGGAAGGACTAGCGGGGGGTTTACCTTACAATGAGCAGTTCTTC.

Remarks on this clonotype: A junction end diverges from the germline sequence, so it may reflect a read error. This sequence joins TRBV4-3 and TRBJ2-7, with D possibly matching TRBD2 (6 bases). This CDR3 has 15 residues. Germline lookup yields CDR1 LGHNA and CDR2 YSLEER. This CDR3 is CASGQGLHPSYEQYF. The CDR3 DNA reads TGCGCCAGCGGCCAGGGACTCCACCCCTCCTACGAGCAGTACTTC.

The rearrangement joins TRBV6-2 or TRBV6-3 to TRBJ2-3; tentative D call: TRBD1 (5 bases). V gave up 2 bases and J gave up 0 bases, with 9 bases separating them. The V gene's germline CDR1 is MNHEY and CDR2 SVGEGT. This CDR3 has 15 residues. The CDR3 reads CASSYGSGSTDTQYF. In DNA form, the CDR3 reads TGTGCCAGCAGTTACGGTTCAGGGAGCACAGATACGCAGTATTTT.

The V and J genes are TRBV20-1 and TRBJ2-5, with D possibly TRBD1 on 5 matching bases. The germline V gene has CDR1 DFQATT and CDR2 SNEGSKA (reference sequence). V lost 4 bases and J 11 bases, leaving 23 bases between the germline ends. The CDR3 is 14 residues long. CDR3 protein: CSATSQLGQHEQYF. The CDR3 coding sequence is TGCAGTGCTACTTCTCAATTGGGGCAACATGAGCAGTACTTC.

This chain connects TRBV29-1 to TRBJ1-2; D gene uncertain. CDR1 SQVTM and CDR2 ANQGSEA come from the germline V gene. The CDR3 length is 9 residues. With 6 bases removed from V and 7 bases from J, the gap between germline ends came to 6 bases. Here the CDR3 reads CSVTAGYTF. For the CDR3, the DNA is TGCAGCGTCACAGCTGGCTACACCTTC.

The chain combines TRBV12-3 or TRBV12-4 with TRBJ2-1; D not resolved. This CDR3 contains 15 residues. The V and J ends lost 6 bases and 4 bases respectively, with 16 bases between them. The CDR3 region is CASRTTRTPYNEQFF. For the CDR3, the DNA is TGTGCCAGCAGAACCACGCGAACCCCTTACAATGAGCAGTTCTTC.

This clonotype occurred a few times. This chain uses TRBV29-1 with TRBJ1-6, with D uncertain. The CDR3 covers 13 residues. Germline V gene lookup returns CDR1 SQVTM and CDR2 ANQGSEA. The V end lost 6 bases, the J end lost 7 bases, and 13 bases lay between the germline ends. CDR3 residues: CSVCQDLNSPLHF. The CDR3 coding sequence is TGCAGCGTCTGTCAGGACTTAAATTCACCCCTCCACTTT.

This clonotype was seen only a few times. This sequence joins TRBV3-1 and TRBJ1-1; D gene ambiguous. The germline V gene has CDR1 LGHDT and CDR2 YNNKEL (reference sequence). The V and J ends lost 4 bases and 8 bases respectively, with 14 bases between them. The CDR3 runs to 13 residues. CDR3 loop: CASSRGLSAEAFF. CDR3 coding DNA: TGTGCCAGCAGCCGAGGGTTGTCAGCCGAAGCTTTCTTT.

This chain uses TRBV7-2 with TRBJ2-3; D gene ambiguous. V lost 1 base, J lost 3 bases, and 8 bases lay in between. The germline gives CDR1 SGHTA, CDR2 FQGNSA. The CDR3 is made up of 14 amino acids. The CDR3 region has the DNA TGTGCCAGCAGCTTAGGCCCGGTAACAGATACGCAGTATTTT. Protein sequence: CASSLGPVTDTQYF.

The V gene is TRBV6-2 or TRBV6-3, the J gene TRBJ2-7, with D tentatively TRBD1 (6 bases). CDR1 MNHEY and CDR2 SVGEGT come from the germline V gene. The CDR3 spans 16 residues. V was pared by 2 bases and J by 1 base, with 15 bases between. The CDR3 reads CASSYKRQGKSYEQYF. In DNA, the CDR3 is TGTGCCAGCAGTTACAAGCGGCAGGGGAAATCCTACGAGCAGTACTTC.

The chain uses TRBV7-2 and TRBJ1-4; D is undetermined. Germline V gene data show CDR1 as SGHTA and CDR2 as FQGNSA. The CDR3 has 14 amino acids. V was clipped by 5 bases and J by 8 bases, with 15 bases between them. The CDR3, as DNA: TGTGCCAGCAGCCGACCCGGTTATGGGGAAAAACTGTTTTTT. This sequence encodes CASSRPGYGEKLFF.

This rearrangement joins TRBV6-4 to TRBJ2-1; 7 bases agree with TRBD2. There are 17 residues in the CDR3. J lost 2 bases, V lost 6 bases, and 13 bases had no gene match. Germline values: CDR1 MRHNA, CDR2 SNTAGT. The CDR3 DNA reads TGTGCCAGCAGCGCAGTAGTAGGCGGGGGAACCTACAATGAGCAGTTCTTC. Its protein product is CASSAVVGGGTYNEQFF.

The CDR3: CASSELRGGDTEAFF. The CDR3 region has the DNA TGTGCCAGCAGTGAACTGAGGGGAGGAGACACTGAAGCTTTCTTT. This sequence joins TRBV2 and TRBJ1-1; D possibly corresponds to TRBD1 (5 bases). Deletions cut 2 bases from V and 3 bases from J, with 13 bases between. The CDR3 is 15 amino acids. Germline V gene data show CDR1 as SNHLY and CDR2 as FYNNEI. The full variable domain, in which reference TRBV2 and TRBJ1-1 provide the parts outside the CDR3, is EPEVTQTPSHQVTQMGQEVILRCVPISNHLYFYWYRQILGQKVEFLVSFYNNEISEKSEIFDDQFSVERPDGSNFTLKIRSTKLEDSAMYFCASSELRGGDTEAFFGQGTRLTVV.